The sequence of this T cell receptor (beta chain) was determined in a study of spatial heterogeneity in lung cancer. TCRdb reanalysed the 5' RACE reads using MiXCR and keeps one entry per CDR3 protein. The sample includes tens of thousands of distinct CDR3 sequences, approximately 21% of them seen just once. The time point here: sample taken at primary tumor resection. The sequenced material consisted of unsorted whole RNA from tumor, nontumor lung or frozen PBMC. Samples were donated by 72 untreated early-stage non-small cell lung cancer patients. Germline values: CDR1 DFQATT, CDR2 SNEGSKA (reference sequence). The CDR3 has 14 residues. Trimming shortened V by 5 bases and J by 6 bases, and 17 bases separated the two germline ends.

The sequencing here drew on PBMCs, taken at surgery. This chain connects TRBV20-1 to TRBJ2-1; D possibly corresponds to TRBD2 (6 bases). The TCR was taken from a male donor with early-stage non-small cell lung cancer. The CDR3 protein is CSALTSEGVNEQFF. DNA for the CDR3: TGCAGTGCTCTTACGTCGGAGGGTGTCAATGAGCAGTTCTTC.